This is a list of T cell receptor beta chains from one sample in a study of blood T cell repertoires in COVID-19. Some clones are missing from TCRdb's copy, which holds only in-frame ones; the method was immunoSEQ multiplex PCR. The table records roughly 88,000 clones, 75% to 95% of them present only once. The sequencing sample was made of peripheral blood. The source is a woman in her forties or fifties in a cohort sampled during active COVID-19. The CDR3 runs from the conserved cysteine through the conserved F or W. The D gene is left open where the match is weak. Expanded clones get a size class; other rows say once, few or many, or leave the size out.

length: 15
size: .
D: TRBD2
J: TRBJ2-3
V: TRBV30
DNA: TGTGCCTGGAGTGCCCTAGCGGGGGGTACAGATACGCAGTATTTT
CDR3: CAWSALAGGTDTQYF

length: 14
size: .
D: TRBD2
J: TRBJ2-5
V: TRBV11-2
DNA: TGTGCCAGCAGTCAGGGACTAGATAGAGAGACCCAGTACTTC
CDR3: CASSQGLDRETQYF

length: 13
size: .
D: TRBD1
J: TRBJ1-1
V: TRBV5-8
DNA: TGTGCCAGCAGATTGACAGGGCGTGGGGAAGCTTTCTTT
CDR3: CASRLTGRGEAFF

length: 13
size: .
D: .
J: TRBJ1-1
V: TRBV6-5
DNA: TGTGCCAGCAGGCTACAGGGGAACACTGAAGCTTTCTTT
CDR3: CASRLQGNTEAFF

length: 13
size: .
D: .
J: TRBJ1-2
V: TRBV6-1
DNA: TGTGCCAGCAGTGAAGGACCGGGATATGGCTACACCTTC
CDR3: CASSEGPGYGYTF

length: 14
size: .
D: TRBD1
J: TRBJ2-7
V: TRBV18
DNA: TGTGCCAGCTCACCACCGGGACAGGGCTACGAGCAGTACTTC
CDR3: CASSPPGQGYEQYF

length: 16
size: .
D: TRBD2
J: TRBJ2-7
V: TRBV3-1/TRBV3-2
DNA: TGTGCCAGCAGCCAAACTAGCGGGGGGGCCTTCGACGAGCAGTACTTC
CDR3: CASSQTSGGAFDEQYF

length: 15
size: .
D: .
J: TRBJ2-1
V: TRBV7-8
DNA: TGTGCCAGCAGCACAGGGCCCGCCACGTGGAATGAGCAGTTCTTC
CDR3: CASSTGPATWNEQFF

length: 13
size: .
D: .
J: TRBJ2-5
V: TRBV12-3/TRBV12-4
DNA: TGTGCCAGCAGTTTAACGGGGGGCGAGACCCAGTACTTC
CDR3: CASSLTGGETQYF

length: 16
size: .
D: TRBD1
J: TRBJ1-4
V: TRBV18
DNA: TGTGCCAGCTCACCCCGGAGACAGGGCCTTAATGAAAAACTGTTTTTT
CDR3: CASSPRRQGLNEKLFF

length: 14
size: .
D: TRBD1
J: TRBJ1-4
V: TRBV2
DNA: TGTGCCAGCAGTGGGGACAGTGCCTCTGAAAAACTGTTTTTT
CDR3: CASSGDSASEKLFF

length: 14
size: .
D: TRBD1
J: TRBJ2-7
V: TRBV2
DNA: TGTGCCAGCAGAGGACAGGGGGGACGCTACGAGCAGTACTTC
CDR3: CASRGQGGRYEQYF

length: 14
size: .
D: TRBD1
J: TRBJ2-7
V: TRBV5-1
DNA: TGCGCCAGCAGCTTGCCAGGGGGCTCCTACGAGCAGTACTTC
CDR3: CASSLPGGSYEQYF

length: 15
size: .
D: .
J: TRBJ1-5
V: TRBV2
DNA: TGTGCCAGCAGTGTACAGGGCTTTAGCAATCAGCCCCAGCATTTT
CDR3: CASSVQGFSNQPQHF

length: 13
size: .
D: TRBD1
J: TRBJ1-6
V: TRBV5-6
DNA: TGTGCCAGCAGCCGGACAGGGAATTCACCCCTCCACTTT
CDR3: CASSRTGNSPLHF

length: 15
size: .
D: .
J: TRBJ2-7
V: TRBV6-5
DNA: TGTGCCAGCAGTCCGGACTGGATCGGATCCTACGAGCAGTACTTC
CDR3: CASSPDWIGSYEQYF

length: 12
size: .
D: .
J: TRBJ1-1
V: TRBV3-1/TRBV3-2
DNA: TGTGCCAGCAGCCAAGGGGGGAGGGAAGCTTTCTTT
CDR3: CASSQGGREAFF

length: 12
size: .
D: TRBD1
J: TRBJ2-1
V: TRBV5-4
DNA: TGTGCCAGCAGCTTGGTTCCGGACAGGCCAATCTTC
CDR3: CASSLVPDRPIF

length: 14
size: .
D: TRBD2
J: TRBJ2-7
V: TRBV6-5
DNA: TGTGCCAGCAGTTACGAGCGGGGAAGGTACGAGCAGTACTTC
CDR3: CASSYERGRYEQYF

length: 11
size: .
D: .
J: TRBJ1-4
V: TRBV27
DNA: TGTGCCTCCAGAAGGGGTGAAAAACTGTTTTTT
CDR3: CASRRGEKLFF

length: 12
size: .
D: .
J: TRBJ2-5
V: TRBV10-3
DNA: TGTGCCATCCGTCCAGTTGGAGAGACCCAGTACTTC
CDR3: CAIRPVGETQYF

length: 15
size: .
D: TRBD1
J: TRBJ2-1
V: TRBV7-3
DNA: TGTGCCAGCAGGGGACCCGGGACAGGCGCCAATGAGCAGTTCTTC
CDR3: CASRGPGTGANEQFF

length: 13
size: .
D: TRBD1
J: TRBJ2-7
V: TRBV5-4
DNA: TGTGCCAGCAGCCGGGGACAGGGGCCCGAGCAGTACTTC
CDR3: CASSRGQGPEQYF

length: 13
size: few
D: .
J: TRBJ2-1
V: TRBV29-1
DNA: TGCAGCGAGCGACAGGTCAGCTACAATGAGCAGTTCTTC
CDR3: CSERQVSYNEQFF